A single sample gave rise to the 18 T cell receptor beta chains below, sequenced in a study of CD8 T cells in Susac syndrome. About 0.45 to 1 ug RNA was reverse transcribed with random hexamers. TCRdb reprocessed the immunoSEQ multiplex PCR reads with MiXCR, giving one entry per CDR3 protein. The sample includes 150,000 to 200,000 distinct CDR3 sequences, over 85% of them seen just once. Source material: CD4+ T cells from PBMCs. Every receptor here comes from a human donor in good health.

CDR3: CASSFARDTEAFF. The CDR3, as DNA: TGTGCCAGCAGTTTCGCCCGGGACACTGAAGCTTTCTTT. The chain links TRBV6-2 or TRBV6-3 to TRBJ1-1; D uncertain. This CDR3 is 13 amino acids long. Germline CDR1 is MNHEY and CDR2 is SVGEGT. Trimming pared 4 bases from V and 3 bases from J, leaving 9 bases between.

This clonotype was recorded once. This chain links TRBV12-3 or TRBV12-4 with TRBJ2-7; 10 nucleotides line up with TRBD2. This CDR3 is built from 15 residues. Losses at the gene ends were 5 bases for V and 4 bases for J; bases not matched to a gene: 8. The CDR3 protein is CASSPEREGRYEQYF. The DNA for the CDR3 is TGTGCCAGCAGTCCCGAGCGGGAGGGCCGTTACGAGCAGTACTTC.

The rearrangement uses TRBV5-1 and TRBJ2-3, with TRBD2 matching 10 bases. This CDR3 contains 16 residues. The trim removed 1 base at V and 5 bases at J, leaving 7 bases unmatched. Germline values: CDR1 SGHRS, CDR2 YFSETQ. CDR3 region: CASSLMASGSRDTQYF. CDR3 nucleotides: TGCGCCAGCAGCTTGATGGCTAGCGGGAGTAGAGATACGCAGTATTTT.

The chain links TRBV20-1 to TRBJ2-3, with 9 bases fitting TRBD2. The CDR3 covers 15 residues. Trimming removed 5 bases from V and 4 bases from J; junction bases left unmatched: 10. Germline-derived CDR1 and CDR2 are DFQATT and SNEGSKA (reference sequence). The DNA of the CDR3 is TGCAGTGCTTTTAAGACTAGCGGACTACCAGATACGCAGTATTTT. Translation gives CSAFKTSGLPDTQYF.

This clonotype is a singleton in its sample. The chain joins TRBV29-1 to TRBJ2-5; a weak D match, TRBD2 (5 bases). The CDR3 runs 11 residues. Germline-derived CDR1 and CDR2 are SQVTM and ANQGSEA. Trimming left V 4 bases short and J 7 bases short, with 10 bases between. The CDR3 region has the DNA TGCAGCGTTGTTGAGGGAAGGACCCAGTACTTC. Translated, it gives CSVVEGRTQYF.

This sequence joins TRBV14 and TRBJ2-3; D possibly corresponds to TRBD1 (6 bases). This CDR3 region has 15 residues. Trimming removed 4 bases at V and 3 bases at J, with 14 bases between. Germline V gives CDR1 SGHDN, CDR2 FVKESK. DNA for the CDR3: TGTGCCAGCAGCCGTCCTGGACAGATGACAGATACGCAGTATTTT. It is translated as CASSRPGQMTDTQYF.

The CDR3 DNA reads TGTGCCAGCAGCCTGGGGCAGGGAGCGACCGGGGAGCTGTTTTTT. As protein: CASSLGQGATGELFF. This sequence joins TRBV5-8 and TRBJ2-2; either TRBD1 or TRBD2 may fit D (5 bases each). The CDR3 runs 15 residues. Germline assignment: CDR1 SGHTS and CDR2 YDEGEE. V lost 4 bases and J 5 bases, leaving 15 bases between the germline ends.

The CDR3: CASASPRTSGEQYF. In DNA form, the CDR3 reads TGTGCCAGCGCCAGCCCCCGGACTTCCGGCGAGCAGTACTTC. The genes are TRBV7-2 and TRBJ2-7; TRBD2 is a possible D gene (5 bases). This CDR3 is built from 14 residues. Trimming pared 8 bases from V and 6 bases from J, leaving 20 bases between. In germline, CDR1 is SGHTA, CDR2 FQGNSA. The full variable domain, with the rest looked up from reference TRBV7-2 and TRBJ2-7, is GAGVSQSPSNKVTEKGKDVELRCDPISGHTALYWYRQSLGQGLEFLIYFQGNSAPDKSGLPSDRFSAERTGGSVSTLTIQRTQQEDSAVYLCASASPRTSGEQYFGPGTRLTVT.

The V gene is TRBV29-1, the J gene TRBJ2-5; 11 bases are a match to TRBD2. The CDR3 is 16 residues long. The V gene end was trimmed by 0 bases and the J gene end by 5 bases; junction bases not matched to a gene: 8. Germline assignment: CDR1 SQVTM and CDR2 ANQGSEA. CDR3 DNA sequence: TGCAGCGTTGAAGACCGACTAGCGGGAAGGCGCGAGACCCAGTACTTC. It translates to CSVEDRLAGRRETQYF.

V usage is TRBV20-1 and J usage is TRBJ2-1; a weak D match, TRBD2 (6 bases). Looked up from germline, CDR1 is DFQATT and CDR2 is SNEGSKA (reference sequence). This CDR3 has 11 residues. The CDR3 here is CVPTRNNEQFF. The CDR3 DNA follows: TGCGTTCCGACTAGAAACAATGAGCAGTTCTTC.

The genes are TRBV15 and TRBJ2-1; 7 positions match TRBD2. Per the germline V gene, CDR1 is LNHNV and CDR2 is YYDKDF (reference sequence). The CDR3 spans 16 residues. The ends lost 1 base at V and 4 bases at J; junction bases unmatched: 7. The CDR3 nucleotides read TGTGCCACCAGCAGAGTGCGGGAGCCCGGATACAATGAGCAGTTCTTC. Amino acids: CATSRVREPGYNEQFF.

V gene TRBV6-2 or TRBV6-3 combines with J gene TRBJ2-1; D ambiguous. Trimming left V 7 bases short and J 4 bases short, with 8 bases between. CDR1 is MNHEY, CDR2 SVGEGT, per germline. The CDR3 has 12 amino acids. The CDR3 region is CASNRVYNEQFF. In DNA, the CDR3 is TGTGCCAGCAACCGAGTATACAATGAGCAGTTCTTC.

Here the CDR3 DNA reads TGCAGCGTTGGGGCCCAGCCTAATGAGCAGTTCTTC. Translating gives CSVGAQPNEQFF. V and J are TRBV29-1 and TRBJ2-1; no clear D. This CDR3 is built from 12 residues. From germline, CDR1 is SQVTM and CDR2 ANQGSEA. Deletions cut 4 bases from V and 7 bases from J, with 11 bases between.

The gene calls are TRBV20-1 and TRBJ2-7, with TRBD1 identical over 7 bases. V lost 4 bases to trimming and J lost 0 bases; unmatched junction nucleotides: 6. This CDR3 contains 14 residues. Germline-derived CDR1 and CDR2 are DFQATT and SNEGSKA (reference sequence). CDR3 sequence (DNA): TGCAGTGCTACAAACAGGGGCAGCTCCTACGAGCAGTACTTC. It yields the protein CSATNRGSSYEQYF.

The chain recombines TRBV20-1 with TRBJ2-3, with TRBD1 matching over 7 bases. The CDR3 consists of 16 residues. Unmatched junction bases numbered 11, after V lost 3 bases and J lost 2 bases. Germline V gene data show CDR1 as DFQATT and CDR2 as SNEGSKA (reference sequence). The CDR3 here is CSARTGFPLLTDTQYF. The CDR3, as DNA: TGCAGTGCTAGGACAGGGTTCCCCCTTCTCACAGATACGCAGTATTTT.

V usage is TRBV5-4 and J usage is TRBJ2-3, with D possibly being TRBD1 (6 bases). Trimming took 0 bases from V and 5 from J, leaving 13 bases between them. The CDR3 is made up of 15 amino acids. CDR1 SGHNT and CDR2 YYREEE come from the germline V gene (reference sequence). The CDR3 loop is CASSLVALRGDTQYF. Written as DNA, the CDR3 is TGTGCCAGCAGCTTGGTAGCGCTCAGGGGAGATACGCAGTATTTT.

This chain links TRBV30 with TRBJ1-5; tentatively, D is TRBD1 (5 bases). V was clipped by 2 bases and J by 6 bases, with 17 bases between them. This CDR3 is 15 amino acids long. Germline V gene lookup returns CDR1 GTSNPN and CDR2 SVGIG (reference sequence). CDR3 sequence reads: CAWSNRDRYSQPQHF. CDR3 DNA sequence: TGTGCCTGGAGTAACCGGGACCGGTATTCTCAGCCCCAGCATTTT.

This chain links TRBV30 with TRBJ1-4; no reliable D call. The CDR3 length is 10 residues. V was cut by 7 bases and J by 8 bases, with 8 bases left in between. From germline, CDR1 is GTSNPN and CDR2 SVGIG (reference sequence). The CDR3 region is CAYREEKLFF. The CDR3 DNA reads as TGTGCCTATCGGGAGGAAAAACTGTTTTTT. The full variable domain, rest sourced from reference TRBV30 and TRBJ1-4, is SQTIHQWPATLVQPVGSPLSLECTVEGTSNPNLYWYRQAAGRGLQLLFYSVGIGQISSEVPQNLSASRPQDRQFILSSKKLLLSDSGFYLCAYREEKLFFGSGTQLSVL.